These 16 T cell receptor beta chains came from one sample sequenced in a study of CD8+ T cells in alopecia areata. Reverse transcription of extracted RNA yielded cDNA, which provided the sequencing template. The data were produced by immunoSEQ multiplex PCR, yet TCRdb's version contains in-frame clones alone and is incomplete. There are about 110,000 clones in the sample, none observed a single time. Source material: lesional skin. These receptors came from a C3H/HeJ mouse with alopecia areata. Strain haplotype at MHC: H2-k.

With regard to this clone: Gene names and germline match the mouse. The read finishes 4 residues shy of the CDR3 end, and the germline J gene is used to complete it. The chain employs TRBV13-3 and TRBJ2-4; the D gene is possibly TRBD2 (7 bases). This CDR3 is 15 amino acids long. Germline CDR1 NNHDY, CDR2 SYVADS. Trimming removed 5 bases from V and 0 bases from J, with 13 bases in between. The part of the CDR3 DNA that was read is TGTGCCAGCAGGCCTCTGGGGGCTAGTCAAAAC. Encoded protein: CASRPLGASQN. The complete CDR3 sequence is CASRPLGASQNTLYF.

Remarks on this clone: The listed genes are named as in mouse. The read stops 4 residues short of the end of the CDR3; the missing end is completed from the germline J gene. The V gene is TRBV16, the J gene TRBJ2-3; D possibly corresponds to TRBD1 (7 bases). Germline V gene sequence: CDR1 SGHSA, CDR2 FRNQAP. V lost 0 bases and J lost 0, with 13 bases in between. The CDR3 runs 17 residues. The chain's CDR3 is CASSLDWGTDSAETLYF. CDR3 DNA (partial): TGTGCAAGCAGCTTAGATTGGGGGACAGACAGTGCAGAA.

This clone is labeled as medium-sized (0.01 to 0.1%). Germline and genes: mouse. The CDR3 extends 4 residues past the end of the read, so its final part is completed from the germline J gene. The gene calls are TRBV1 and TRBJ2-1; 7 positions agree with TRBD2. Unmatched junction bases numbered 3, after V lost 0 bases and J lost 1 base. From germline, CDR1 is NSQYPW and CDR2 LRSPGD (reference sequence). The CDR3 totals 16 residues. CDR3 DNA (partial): TGCACCTGCAGTGCAGAGACGGGGGGGAACTATGCT. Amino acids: CTCSAETGGNYA. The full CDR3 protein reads CTCSAETGGNYAEQFF. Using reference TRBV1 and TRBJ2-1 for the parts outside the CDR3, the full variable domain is VTLLEQNPRWRLVPRGQAVNLRCILKNSQYPWMSWYQQDLQKQLQWLFTLRSPGDKEVKSLPGADYLATRVTDTELRLQVANMSQGRTLYCTCSAETGGNYAEQFFGPGTRLTVL.

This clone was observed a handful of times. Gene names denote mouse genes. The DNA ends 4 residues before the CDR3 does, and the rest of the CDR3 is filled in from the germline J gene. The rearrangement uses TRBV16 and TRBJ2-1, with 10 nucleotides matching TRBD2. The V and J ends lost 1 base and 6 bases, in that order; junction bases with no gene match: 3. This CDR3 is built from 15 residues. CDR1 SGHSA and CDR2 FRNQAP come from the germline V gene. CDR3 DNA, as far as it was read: TGTGCAAGCAGCTTAGCTGGGGGGGCGCTTGCT. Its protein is CASSLAGGALA. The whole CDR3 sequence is CASSLAGGALAEQFF.

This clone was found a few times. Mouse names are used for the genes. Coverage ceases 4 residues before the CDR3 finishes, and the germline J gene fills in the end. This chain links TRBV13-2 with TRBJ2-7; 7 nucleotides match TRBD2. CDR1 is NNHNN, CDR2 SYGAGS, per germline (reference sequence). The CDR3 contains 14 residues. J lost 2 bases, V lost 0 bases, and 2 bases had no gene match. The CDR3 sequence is CASGDAWGTYEQYF. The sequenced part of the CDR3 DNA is TGTGCCAGCGGTGATGCCTGGGGGACCTAT.

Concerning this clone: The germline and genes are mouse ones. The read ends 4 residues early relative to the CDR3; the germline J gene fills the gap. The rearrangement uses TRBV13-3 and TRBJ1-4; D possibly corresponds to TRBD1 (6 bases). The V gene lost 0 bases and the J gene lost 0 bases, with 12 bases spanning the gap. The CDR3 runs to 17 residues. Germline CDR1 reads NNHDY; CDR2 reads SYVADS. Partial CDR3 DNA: TGTGCCAGCAGTGATGCGAGGGGGGGCGTTTCCAACGAA. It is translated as CASSDARGGVSNE. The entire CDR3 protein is CASSDARGGVSNERLFF. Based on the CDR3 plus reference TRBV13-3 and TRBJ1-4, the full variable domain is EAAVTQSPRSKVAVTGGKVTLSCHQTNNHDYMYWYRQDTGHGLRLIHYSYVADSTEKGDIPDGYKASRPSQENFSLILELASLSQTAVYFCASSDARGGVSNERLFFGHGTKLSVL.

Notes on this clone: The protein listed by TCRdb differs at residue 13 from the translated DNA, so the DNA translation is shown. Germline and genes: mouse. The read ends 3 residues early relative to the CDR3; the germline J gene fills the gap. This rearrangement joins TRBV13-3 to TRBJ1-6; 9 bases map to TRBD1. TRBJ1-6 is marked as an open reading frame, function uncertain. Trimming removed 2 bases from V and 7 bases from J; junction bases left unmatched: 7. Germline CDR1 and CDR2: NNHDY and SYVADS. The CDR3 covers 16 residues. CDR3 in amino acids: CASSETGGAWNSPLYF. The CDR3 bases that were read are TGTGCCAGCAGTGAAACAGGGGGCGCGTGGAATTCGCCC.

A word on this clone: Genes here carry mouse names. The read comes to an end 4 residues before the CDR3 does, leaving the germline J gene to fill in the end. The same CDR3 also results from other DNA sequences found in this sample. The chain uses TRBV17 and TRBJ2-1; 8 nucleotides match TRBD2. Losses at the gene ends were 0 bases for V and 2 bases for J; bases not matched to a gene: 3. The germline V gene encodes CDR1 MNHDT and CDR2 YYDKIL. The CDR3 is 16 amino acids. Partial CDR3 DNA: TGTGCTAGCAGTAGAGATCGGGGGGGCGACTATGCT. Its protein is CASSRDRGGDYA. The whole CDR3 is CASSRDRGGDYAEQFF.

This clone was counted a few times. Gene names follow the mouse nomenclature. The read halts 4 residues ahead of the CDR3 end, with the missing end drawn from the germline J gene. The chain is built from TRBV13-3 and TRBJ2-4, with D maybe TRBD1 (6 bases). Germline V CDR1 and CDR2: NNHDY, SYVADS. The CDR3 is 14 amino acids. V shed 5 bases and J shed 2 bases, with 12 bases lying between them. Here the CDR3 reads CASSRQAPQNTLYF. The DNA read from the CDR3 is TGTGCCAGCAGCCGACAGGCCCCTCAAAAC.

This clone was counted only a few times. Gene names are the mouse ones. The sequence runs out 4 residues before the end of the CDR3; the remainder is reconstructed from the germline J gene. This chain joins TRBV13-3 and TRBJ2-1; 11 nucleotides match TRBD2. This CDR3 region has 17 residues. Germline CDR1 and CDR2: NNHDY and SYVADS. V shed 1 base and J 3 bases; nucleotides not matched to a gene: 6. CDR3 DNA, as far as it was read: TGTGCCAGCAGTGATCCCGGGACTGGGGGCCTCTATGCT. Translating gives CASSDPGTGGLYA. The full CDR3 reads CASSDPGTGGLYAEQFF.

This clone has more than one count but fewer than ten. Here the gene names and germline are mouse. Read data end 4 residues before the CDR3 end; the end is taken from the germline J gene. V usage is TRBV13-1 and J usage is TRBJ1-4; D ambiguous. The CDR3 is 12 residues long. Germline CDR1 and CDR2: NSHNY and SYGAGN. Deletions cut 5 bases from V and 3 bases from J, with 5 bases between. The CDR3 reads CASRTTNERLFF. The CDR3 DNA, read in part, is TGTGCCAGCAGAACAACCAACGAA.

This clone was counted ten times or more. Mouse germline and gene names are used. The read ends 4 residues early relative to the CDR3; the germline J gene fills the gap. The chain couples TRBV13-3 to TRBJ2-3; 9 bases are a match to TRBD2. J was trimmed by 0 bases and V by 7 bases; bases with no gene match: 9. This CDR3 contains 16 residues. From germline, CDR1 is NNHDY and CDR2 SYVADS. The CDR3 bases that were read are TGTGCCAGCGGACCCCTGGGGGGGGTAAGTGCAGAA. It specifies CASGPLGGVSAE. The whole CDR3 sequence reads CASGPLGGVSAETLYF.

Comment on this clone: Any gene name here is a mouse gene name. The part of the CDR3 DNA that was read is TGTGCCAGCAGGGACCCTGGACAAAACTCC. It translates to CASRDPGQNS. The whole CDR3 sequence is CASRDPGQNSDYTF. The chain links TRBV13-3 to TRBJ1-2; a possible D gene is TRBD1 (5 bases). The read ends 4 residues shy of where the CDR3 ends; the end is completed using the germline J gene. The V end was cut by 5 bases, the J end by 1 base, with 12 bases between. This CDR3 contains 14 residues. The germline gives CDR1 NNHDY, CDR2 SYVADS.

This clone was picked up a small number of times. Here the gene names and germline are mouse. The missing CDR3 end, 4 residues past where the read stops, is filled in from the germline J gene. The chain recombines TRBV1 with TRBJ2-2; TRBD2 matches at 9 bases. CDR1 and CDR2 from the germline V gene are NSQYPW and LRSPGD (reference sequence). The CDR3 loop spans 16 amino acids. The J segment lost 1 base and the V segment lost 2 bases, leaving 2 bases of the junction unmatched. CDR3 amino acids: CTCSAPLGGNTGQLYF. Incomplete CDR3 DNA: TGCACCTGCAGTGCACCACTGGGGGGAAACACCGGG.

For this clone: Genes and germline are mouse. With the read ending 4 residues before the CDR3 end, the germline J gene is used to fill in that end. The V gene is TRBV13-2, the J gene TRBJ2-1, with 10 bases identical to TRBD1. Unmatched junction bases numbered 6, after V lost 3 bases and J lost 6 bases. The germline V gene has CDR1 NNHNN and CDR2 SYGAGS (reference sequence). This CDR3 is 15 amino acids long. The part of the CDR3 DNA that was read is TGTGCCAGCGGTGGTCCCGGGACAGGGGTTGCT. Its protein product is CASGGPGTGVA. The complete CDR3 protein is CASGGPGTGVAEQFF.

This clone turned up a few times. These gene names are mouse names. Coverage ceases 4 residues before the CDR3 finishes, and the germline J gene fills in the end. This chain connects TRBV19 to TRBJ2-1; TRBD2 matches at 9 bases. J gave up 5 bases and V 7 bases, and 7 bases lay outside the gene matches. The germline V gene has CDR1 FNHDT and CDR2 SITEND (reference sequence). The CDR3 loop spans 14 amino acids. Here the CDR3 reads CASGNWGVDAEQFF. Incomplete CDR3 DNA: TGTGCCAGCGGAAACTGGGGGGTGGATGCT. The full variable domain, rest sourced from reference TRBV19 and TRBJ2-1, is GGIITQTPKFLIGQEGQKLTLKCQQNFNHDTMYWYRQDSGKGLRLIYYSITENDLQKGDLSEGYDASREKKSSFSLTVTSAQKNEMAVFLCASGNWGVDAEQFFGPGTRLTVL.